This T cell receptor (beta chain) was documented in a study of shared clonotypes between healthy human individuals. Around 220 ng DNA, tens of thousands of T cell genomes, went into each sorted-subset replicate PCR. Produced via immunoSEQ multiplex PCR; TCRdb's table is partial and in-frame only. The sample lists roughly 2.4 million clones, about 94% seen once, with around 0.13% in the top ten. HIV-negative, healthy adults without recent acute infections or vaccinations were the donors. Note on this clone: This specimen includes other DNA sequences encoding the same CDR3.

Between the trimmed V and J ends, which lost 1 base and 2 bases, there was a span of 9 bases. The germline V gene has CDR1 SGHRS and CDR2 YFSETQ. The CDR3 totals 14 residues. The clonotype originates from a man aged 18 to 29 in good health. The chain couples TRBV5-1 to TRBJ2-5; no clear D gene. Sequences were obtained from naive CD4+ T cells sorted from blood. The sample's subset: CD45RA+ positively selected. CDR3 nucleotide sequence: TGCGCCAGCAGCTTGAGTGGAAATCAAGAGACCCAGTACTTC. This sequence encodes CASSLSGNQETQYF.